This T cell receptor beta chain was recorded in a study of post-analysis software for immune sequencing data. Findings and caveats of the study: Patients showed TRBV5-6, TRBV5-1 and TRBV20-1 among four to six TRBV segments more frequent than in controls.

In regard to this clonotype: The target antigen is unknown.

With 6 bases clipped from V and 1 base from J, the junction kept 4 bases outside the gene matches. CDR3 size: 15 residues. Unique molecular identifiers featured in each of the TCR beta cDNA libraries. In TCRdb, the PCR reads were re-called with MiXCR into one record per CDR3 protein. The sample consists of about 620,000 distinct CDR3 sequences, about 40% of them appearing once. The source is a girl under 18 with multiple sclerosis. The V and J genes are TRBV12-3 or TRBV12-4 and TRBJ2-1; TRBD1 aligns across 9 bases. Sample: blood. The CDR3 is CASRADRGSYNEQFF. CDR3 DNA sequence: TGTGCCAGCAGAGCGGACAGGGGATCCTACAATGAGCAGTTCTTC.